This TCR beta chain is drawn from a study of shared clonotypes between healthy human individuals. Study background: There were three CD4 naive, three CD4 memory, two CD8 naive and one CD8 memory plates per donor. Study-level results: Collection of samples was limited to blood; tissue repertoires likely differ.

Study processing details: Filtering differed since immunoSEQ provided only junctions, with no quality scores. Profiled with immunoSEQ multiplex PCR; TCRdb holds only in-frame clones, not every one. The V and J calls and clone size are taken from that table; D and trimming were inferred from the DNA. The profile covers about 110,000 clones, with about 70% appearing a single time and 20% to 25% taken by the ten largest. Turning to this clone: Its antigen is unidentified.

Germline lookup yields CDR1 MDHEN and CDR2 SYDVKM. The CDR3 consists of 20 residues. V shed 6 bases, J shed 1 base, and the junction held 18 bases outside the gene matches. CD45RO+ cells were combined with CCR7-negative CD45RA+ TemRA cells to form CD8 memory. The chain combines TRBV28 with TRBJ2-2; 9 bases are a match to TRBD2. Sequencing input: memory CD8+ T cells sorted from blood. As for subset: CD45RO+ cells pooled with CCR7-negative TemRA cells. The clonotype originates from a woman between 25 and 40 years old in good health. The CDR3: CASSPPGLAEWEENTGELFF. The CDR3, as DNA: TGTGCCAGCAGCCCGCCGGGACTAGCCGAGTGGGAAGAGAACACCGGGGAGCTGTTTTTT.